The 20 T cell receptor beta chains below come from one sample, sequenced in a study of identifying expanded T cells in peripheral blood. Measured with immunoSEQ multiplex PCR; TCRdb has only the in-frame clones, and not every one. The data show about 130,000 clones, about 86% seen once. Sequences were obtained from blood. The receptor set was obtained from a person between 18 and 69 years old in good health.

This clone has only a few counts. The rearrangement joins TRBV5-5 to TRBJ1-1; 7 bases match TRBD1. CDR3 length: 13 residues. Looked up from germline, CDR1 is SGHKS and CDR2 is YYEKEE (reference sequence). Germline trimming cut 3 bases from V and 4 bases from J; bases unmatched to any gene: 3. The DNA for the CDR3 is TGTGCCAGCAGCTCGACAGGGACCACTGAAGCTTTCTTT. Translation: CASSSTGTTEAFF.

This rearrangement joins TRBV7-3 to TRBJ2-2, with a possible D match to TRBD2 (6 bases). V gave up 2 bases and J gave up 2 bases, with 9 bases separating them. The CDR3 has 15 residues. CDR1 and CDR2 from the germline V gene are SGHTA and FQGTGA. The CDR3 DNA sequence: TGTGCCAGCAGCTTAGCTAGCGTTAACACCGGGGAGCTGTTTTTT. It encodes CASSLASVNTGELFF. Combining the CDR3 with reference TRBV7-3 and TRBJ2-2 gives the whole variable domain GAGVSQTPSNKVTEKGKYVELRCDPISGHTALYWYRQSLGQGPEFLIYFQGTGAADDSGLPNDRFFAVRPEGSVSTLKIQRTERGDSAVYLCASSLASVNTGELFFGEGSRLTVL.

J is TRBJ2-5 and V is TRBV9; D assignment may be TRBD1 or TRBD2 (6 bases each). The CDR3 extends over 14 amino acids. Per the germline V gene, CDR1 is SGDLS and CDR2 is YYNGEE. V dropped 4 bases and J dropped 1 base, with 11 bases sitting between them. The CDR3 loop reads CASSSRGLQETQYF. CDR3 nucleotide sequence: TGTGCCAGCAGCTCCCGGGGGCTCCAAGAGACCCAGTACTTC.

This clone was picked up one time. V usage is TRBV5-1 and J usage is TRBJ1-4, with D uncertain. This CDR3 has 15 residues. The germline V and J ends were trimmed by 4 bases and 8 bases, with 18 bases remaining between them. CDR1 is SGHRS and CDR2 is YFSETQ in the germline V gene. The CDR3 DNA follows: TGCGCCAGCAGCATCGGCGCGGGGTTCGAAGAAAAACTGTTTTTT. Translated: CASSIGAGFEEKLFF.

The CDR3 sequence: CASSIGGQGWDSNQPQHF. The CDR3 region has the DNA TGTGCCAGTAGTATAGGGGGGCAGGGCTGGGATAGCAATCAGCCCCAGCATTTT. J is TRBJ1-5 and V is TRBV19, with D possibly matching TRBD1 (6 bases). V lost 1 base and J lost 0, with 16 bases in between. The CDR3 totals 18 residues. CDR1 is LNHDA and CDR2 is SQIVND in the germline V gene (reference sequence).

The V and J genes are TRBV2 and TRBJ1-1; 7 nucleotides agree with TRBD1. Germline V CDR1 and CDR2: SNHLY, FYNNEI. V trimming: 8 bases; J trimming: 1 base; junction bases outside the gene matches: 10. The CDR3 has 15 amino acids. The DNA of the CDR3 is TGTGCCAGCGTCTTACAGGGGATATCGAACACTGAAGCTTTCTTT. Its protein product is CASVLQGISNTEAFF.

The chain joins TRBV11-2 to TRBJ2-1, with 13 positions matching TRBD2. The CDR3 is 14 residues long. Unmatched junction bases numbered 6, after V lost 8 bases and J lost 8 bases. Germline-derived CDR1 and CDR2 are SGHAT and FQNNGV. CDR3 coding DNA: TGTGCCAGCGGCAGGACTAGCGGGAGTGATGAGCAGTTCTTC. Translating it yields CASGRTSGSDEQFF.

The chain has TRBV10-3 and TRBJ2-3; 8 bases are a match to TRBD1. Germline CDR1 reads ENHRY; CDR2 reads SYGVKD. V lost 6 bases to trimming and J lost 5 bases; unmatched junction nucleotides: 10. CDR3 length: 15 residues. Here the CDR3 reads CAIRDDRGVKDTQYF. The DNA for the CDR3 is TGTGCCATCAGAGACGACAGGGGAGTGAAAGATACGCAGTATTTT.

The rearrangement uses TRBV7-9 and TRBJ2-2; no clear D gene. Germline V CDR1 and CDR2: SEHNR, FQNEAQ (reference sequence). Trimming cost V 2 bases and J 6 bases, with 10 bases left between them. This CDR3 is 14 amino acids long. CDR3 in amino acids: CASSLPTGPGELFF. The CDR3 bases are TGTGCCAGCAGCTTACCGACTGGACCCGGGGAGCTGTTTTTT. The variable domain in full, with the rest retrieved from reference TRBV7-9 and TRBJ2-2, is DTGVSQNPRHKITKRGQNVTFRCDPISEHNRLYWYRQTLGQGPEFLTYFQNEAQLEKSRLLSDRFSAERPKGSFSTLEIQRTEQGDSAMYLCASSLPTGPGELFFGEGSRLTVL.

Concerning this clone itself: Other DNA sequences within the sample encode an identical CDR3. The chain joins TRBV30 to TRBJ1-4; no clear D. There are 12 residues in the CDR3. Germline V CDR1 and CDR2: GTSNPN, SVGIG (reference sequence). Trimming cost V 0 bases and J 7 bases, with 6 bases left between them. The CDR3 nucleotides read TGTGCCTGGAGTGTCCTTCGTGAAAAACTGTTTTTT. The encoded protein is CAWSVLREKLFF.

This clone was seen a single time. The chain joins TRBV7-9 to TRBJ2-1, with TRBD2 identical over 10 bases. The CDR3 runs to 13 residues. The germline V gene has CDR1 SEHNR and CDR2 FQNEAQ (reference sequence). Trimming took 4 bases from V and 15 from J; bases not matched to a gene: 9. The CDR3 DNA reads TGTGCCAGCAGCTCGACCCCTAGCGGGAGTCGGTTCTTC. Amino acid sequence: CASSSTPSGSRFF. The full variable domain, completed using reference TRBV7-9 and TRBJ2-1, is DTGVSQNPRHKITKRGQNVTFRCDPISEHNRLYWYRQTLGQGPEFLTYFQNEAQLEKSRLLSDRFSAERPKGSFSTLEIQRTEQGDSAMYLCASSSTPSGSRFFGPGTRLTVL.

The sample holds one count of this clone. The chain is built from TRBV7-3 and TRBJ2-3; 8 bases are shared with TRBD2. The CDR3 has 13 residues. The V gene end was trimmed by 8 bases and the J gene end by 5 bases; junction bases not matched to a gene: 6. Germline CDR1 SGHTA, CDR2 FQGTGA. CDR3 DNA: TGTGCCAGCTCGGGGGGGGCCGGAGATACGCAGTATTTT. Residues: CASSGGAGDTQYF.

The gene calls are TRBV14 and TRBJ2-7; D not certain. V gave up 3 bases and J gave up 6 bases, with 6 bases separating them. CDR1 and CDR2 (germline): SGHDN, FVKESK. The CDR3 has 11 residues. CDR3: CASSQVAEQYF. The CDR3 bases are TGTGCCAGCAGCCAGGTCGCCGAGCAGTACTTC.

This clone was recorded once. The rearrangement uses TRBV6-5 and TRBJ1-1; perhaps TRBD1 as D (5 bases). V was cut by 3 bases and J by 6 bases, with 11 bases left in between. Germline V gives CDR1 MNHEY, CDR2 SVGAGI. The CDR3 runs to 13 residues. CDR3 nucleotide sequence: TGTGCCAGCAGTTATTGGATGGGGGCTGAAGCTTTCTTT. Its translation: CASSYWMGAEAFF.

This clone was detected only a few times. The chain links TRBV30 to TRBJ1-6; no firm D call. Trimming left V 3 bases short and J 10 bases short, with 13 bases between. The CDR3 is 13 residues long. Germline V gene data show CDR1 as GTSNPN and CDR2 as SVGIG (reference sequence). DNA for the CDR3: TGTGCCTGGAGGTTGGAGGCGCGGTCACCCCTCCACTTT. This gives the protein CAWRLEARSPLHF.

The chain combines TRBV11-1 with TRBJ1-4; D is undetermined. This CDR3 contains 14 residues. V was trimmed by 2 bases and J by 5 bases, leaving 9 bases between them. The germline V gene has CDR1 SGHAT and CDR2 FQDESV (reference sequence). The CDR3 sequence: CASSLRRRNEKLFF. The CDR3 DNA sequence: TGTGCCAGCAGCTTACGTCGGCGGAATGAAAAACTGTTTTTT.

This clone showed up just once. This chain uses TRBV19 with TRBJ1-1, with D possibly matching TRBD1 (6 bases). This CDR3 is built from 14 residues. Trimming pared 1 base from V and 1 base from J, leaving 7 bases between. Germline V lookup: CDR1 LNHDA, CDR2 SQIVND (reference sequence). CDR3 coding DNA: TGTGCCAGTAGTATAGCAGGGGCGAACACTGAAGCTTTCTTT. It specifies CASSIAGANTEAFF.

This clone was seen a single time. The chain joins TRBV7-9 to TRBJ2-7, with D tentatively TRBD1 (5 bases). The V gene lost 3 bases and the J gene lost 3 bases, with 9 bases spanning the gap. This CDR3 region has 13 residues. Per germline, CDR1 SEHNR and CDR2 FQNEAQ (reference sequence). In DNA, the CDR3 is TGTGCCAGCAGCTTTGACAGACTCTACGAGCAGTACTTC. Protein sequence: CASSFDRLYEQYF.

This chain links TRBV7-7 with TRBJ2-2, with D unclear. Germline-derived CDR1 and CDR2 are SSHAT and FNYEAQ (reference sequence). The CDR3 contains 12 residues. V lost 6 bases and J 2 bases, leaving 4 bases between the germline ends. CDR3 nucleotide sequence: TGTGCCAGCAGTGATAACACCGGGGAGCTGTTTTTT. Translated: CASSDNTGELFF. Full variable domain (missing parts from reference TRBV7-7 and TRBJ2-2): GAGVSQSPRYKVTKRGQDVTLRCDPISSHATLYWYQQALGQGPEFLTYFNYEAQPDKSGLPSDRFSAERPEGSISTLTIQRTEQRDSAMYRCASSDNTGELFFGEGSRLTVL.

This sequence joins TRBV5-6 and TRBJ2-7; tentatively, D is TRBD1 or TRBD2 (5 bases each). The V end was cut by 5 bases, the J end by 3 bases, with 15 bases between. Germline V CDR1 and CDR2: SGHDT, YYEEEE. The CDR3 runs to 14 residues. CDR3 DNA sequence: TGTGCCAGCAGTTCATCGGGACGGGACTACGAGCAGTACTTC. The encoded protein is CASSSSGRDYEQYF.